The clone carrying this T cell receptor beta chain has more than one count but fewer than ten. Its antigen is unknown. TCR beta CDR3 sequences were amplified from RNA transcripts. The HTBI set primed first-round TCR CDR3 RT-PCR. TCRdb reanalysed the multiplex PCR reads using MiXCR and keeps one entry per CDR3 protein. In the table there are 500,000 to 750,000 distinct CDR3 sequences, 11% to 15% of which are singletons. The data stem from a study of T cells in Graves' hyperthyroidism and ophthalmopathy. The V end lost 0 bases, the J end lost 2 bases, and 14 bases lay between the germline ends. Germline CDR1 is MNHEY and CDR2 is SVGEGT. This CDR3 has 17 amino acids. Among ophthalmopathy patients, the Clinical Activity Score reached at least 3, the NOSPECS grade reached at least 4, and duration remained under 3 months. Points from the study as a whole: With a median lead of approximately 6 months before onset, the model predicted ophthalmopathy. Most thyroid clonotypes that were expanded above 0.001 also turned up in blood.

The sequence was collected from a young woman with Graves' ophthalmopathy. The chain has TRBV6-2 or TRBV6-3 and TRBJ2-1; TRBD2 might be the D (6 bases). The material sequenced was blood. CDR3 sequence: CASSYSIGGSAYNEQFF. DNA of the CDR3: TGTGCCAGCAGTTACTCGATCGGGGGTTCAGCCTACAATGAGCAGTTCTTC.